One and the same sample provided the 3 T cell receptor beta chains below, sequenced in a study of response to subunit inactivated influenza vaccine. TCRdb reanalysed the RT-PCR reads using MiXCR and keeps one entry per CDR3 protein. The sample has 600,000 to 850,000 distinct CDR3 sequences, 11% to 15% seen once. Sequencing used PBMCs from blood, obtained less than 15 days before vaccination. The receptors stem from a man in his fifties or sixties who received an inactivated influenza vaccine.

This rearrangement joins TRBV12-3 or TRBV12-4 to TRBJ2-7; the D is unclear. The CDR3 is 12 residues long. The V end lost 5 bases, the J end lost 6 bases, and 11 bases lay between the germline ends. As DNA, the CDR3 is TGTGCCAGCAGTGCCCGACATCGCGAGCAGTACTTC. Protein product: CASSARHREQYF.

This chain uses TRBV6-1 with TRBJ2-1, with D unclear. The CDR3 loop spans 13 amino acids. The V end lost 4 bases, the J end lost 5 bases, and 9 bases lay between the germline ends. Germline V gene sequence: CDR1 MNHNS, CDR2 SASEGT. The CDR3 loop is CASSGEPNNEQFF. The CDR3 region has the DNA TGTGCCAGCAGTGGGGAACCCAACAATGAGCAGTTCTTC.

This clonotype has at least ten counts. This chain joins TRBV7-2 and TRBJ2-5; D might be TRBD1 (5 bases). Germline-derived CDR1 and CDR2 are SGHTA and FQGNSA. Between the trimmed V and J ends, which lost 7 bases and 4 bases, there was a span of 16 bases. The CDR3 is made up of 14 amino acids. The CDR3 DNA sequence: TGTGCCAGCACCGTTCTCGCAGGGTTAGAGACCCAGTACTTC. It codes for CASTVLAGLETQYF.